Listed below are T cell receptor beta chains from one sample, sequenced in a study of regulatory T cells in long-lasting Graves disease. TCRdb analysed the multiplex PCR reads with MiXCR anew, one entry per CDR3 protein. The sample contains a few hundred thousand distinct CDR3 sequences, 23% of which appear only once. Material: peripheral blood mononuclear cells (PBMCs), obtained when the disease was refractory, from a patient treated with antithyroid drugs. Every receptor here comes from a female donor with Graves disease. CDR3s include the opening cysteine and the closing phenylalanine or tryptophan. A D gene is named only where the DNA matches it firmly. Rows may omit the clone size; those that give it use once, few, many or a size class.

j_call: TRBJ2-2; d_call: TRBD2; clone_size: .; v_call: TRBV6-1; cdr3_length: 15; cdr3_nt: TGTGCCAGCAGTCCCGGGACTAGGAGGACCGGGGAGCTGTTTTTT; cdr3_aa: CASSPGTRRTGELFF
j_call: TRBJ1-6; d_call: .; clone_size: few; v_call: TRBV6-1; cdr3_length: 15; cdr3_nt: TGTGCCAGCAGTCTACCGACAGGTTATAATTCACCCCTCCACTTT; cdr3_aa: CASSLPTGYNSPLHF
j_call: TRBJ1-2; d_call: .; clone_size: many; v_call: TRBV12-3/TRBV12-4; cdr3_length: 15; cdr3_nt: TGTGCCAGCAGTTATGGGGACTTAGCGCCATATGGCTACACCTTC; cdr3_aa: CASSYGDLAPYGYTF
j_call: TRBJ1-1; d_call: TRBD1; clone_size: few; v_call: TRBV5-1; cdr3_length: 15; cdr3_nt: TGCGCCAGCAGCTTGGGGACAGGGCTTATCACTGAAGCTTTCTTT; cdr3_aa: CASSLGTGLITEAFF
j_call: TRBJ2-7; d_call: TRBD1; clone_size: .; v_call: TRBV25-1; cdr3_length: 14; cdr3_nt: TGTGCCAGCAGTGTCGGGACAGGGGGGTACGAGCAGTACTTC; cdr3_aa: CASSVGTGGYEQYF
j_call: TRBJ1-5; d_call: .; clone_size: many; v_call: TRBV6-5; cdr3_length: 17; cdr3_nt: TGTGCCAGCAGTTATCACCCGGGGACCGGCAGCAATCAGCCCCAGCATTTT; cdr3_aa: CASSYHPGTGSNQPQHF
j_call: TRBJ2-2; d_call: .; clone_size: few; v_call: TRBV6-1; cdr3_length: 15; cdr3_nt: TGTGCCAGCTCCTCCCGTTCGGGATACGGCGGGGAGCTGTTTTTT; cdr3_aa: CASSSRSGYGGELFF
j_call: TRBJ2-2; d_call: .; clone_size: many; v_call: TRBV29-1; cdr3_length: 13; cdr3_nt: TGCAGCGTTGATCGGGCAAACACCGGGGAGCTGTTTTTT; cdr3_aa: CSVDRANTGELFF
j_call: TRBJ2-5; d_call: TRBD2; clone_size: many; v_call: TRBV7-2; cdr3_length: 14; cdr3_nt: TGTGCCAGCAGCCGTACTAGCGGGGAAGAGACCCAGTACTTC; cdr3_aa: CASSRTSGEETQYF
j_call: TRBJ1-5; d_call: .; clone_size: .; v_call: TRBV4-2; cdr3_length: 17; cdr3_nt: TGTGCCAGCAGCCGAGATGGCGCCACGAGCAGAGGTCAGCCCCAGCATTTT; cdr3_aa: CASSRDGATSRGQPQHF
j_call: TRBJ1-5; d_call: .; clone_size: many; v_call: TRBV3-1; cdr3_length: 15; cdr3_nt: TGTGCCAGCAGCCAAGATGGTACGGGCAATCAGCCCCAGCATTTT; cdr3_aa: CASSQDGTGNQPQHF
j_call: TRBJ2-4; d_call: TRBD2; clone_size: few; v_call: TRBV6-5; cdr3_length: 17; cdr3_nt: TGTGCCAGCAGTTACTACCCCGGGACTAGAGCCAAAAACATTCAGTACTTC; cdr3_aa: CASSYYPGTRAKNIQYF
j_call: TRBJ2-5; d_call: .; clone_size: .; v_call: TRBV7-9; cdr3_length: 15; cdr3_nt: TGTGCCAGCAGCTTATACGGCCCATCGGAAGAGACCCAGTACTTC; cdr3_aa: CASSLYGPSEETQYF
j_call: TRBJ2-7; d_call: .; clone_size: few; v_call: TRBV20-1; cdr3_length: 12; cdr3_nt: TGCAGTGCTATCGGGCACTCCTACGAGCAGTACTTC; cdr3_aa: CSAIGHSYEQYF
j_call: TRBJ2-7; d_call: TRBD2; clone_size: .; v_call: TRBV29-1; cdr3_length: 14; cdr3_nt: TGCAGCGTTGAAGCCCAGCGGGAGAGGCACGAGCAGTACTTC; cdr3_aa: CSVEAQRERHEQYF
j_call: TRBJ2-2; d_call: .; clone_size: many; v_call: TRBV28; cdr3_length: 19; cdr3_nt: TGTGCCAGCAGTTTATTTCTGAACCAGTTTCGACCGAACACCGGGGAGCTGTTTTTT; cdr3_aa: CASSLFLNQFRPNTGELFF
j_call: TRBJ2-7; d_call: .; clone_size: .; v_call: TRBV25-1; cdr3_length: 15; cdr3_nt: TGTGCCTCGTCCCTTCCGGGACGAACCTCCTACGAGCAGTACTTC; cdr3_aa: CASSLPGRTSYEQYF
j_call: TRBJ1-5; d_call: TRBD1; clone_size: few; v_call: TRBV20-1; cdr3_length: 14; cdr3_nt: TGCAGTGCCTCGGGACAGATTAGCAATCAGCCCCAGCATTTT; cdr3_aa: CSASGQISNQPQHF
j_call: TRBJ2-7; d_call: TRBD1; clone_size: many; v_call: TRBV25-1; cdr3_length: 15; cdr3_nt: TGTGCCAGCAGTGGGGACAGGGTAATTCGTCGTGAGCAGTACTTC; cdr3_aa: CASSGDRVIRREQYF
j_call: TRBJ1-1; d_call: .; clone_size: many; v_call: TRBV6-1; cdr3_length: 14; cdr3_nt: TGTGCCAGCCGAAGACAGCTCATGAACACTGAAGCTTTCTTT; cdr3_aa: CASRRQLMNTEAFF
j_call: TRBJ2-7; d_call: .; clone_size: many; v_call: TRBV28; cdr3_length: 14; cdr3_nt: TGTGCCAGCAGTCCACAACTGCGCTCCTACGAGCAGTACTTC; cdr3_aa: CASSPQLRSYEQYF
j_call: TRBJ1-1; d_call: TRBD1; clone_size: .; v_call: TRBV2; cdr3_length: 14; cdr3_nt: TGTGTCAGCAGAACCGGGACAGGGAGGAATGAAGCTTTCTTT; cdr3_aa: CVSRTGTGRNEAFF
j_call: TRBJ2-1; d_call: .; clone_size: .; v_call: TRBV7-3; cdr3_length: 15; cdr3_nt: TGTGCCAGCAGCTTAACGGCCAGTCAGTACAATGAGCAGTTCTTC; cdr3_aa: CASSLTASQYNEQFF
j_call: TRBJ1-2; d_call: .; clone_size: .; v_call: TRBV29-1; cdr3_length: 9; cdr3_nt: TGCAGCGTGGCGGGCGGCTACACCTTC; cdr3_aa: CSVAGGYTF
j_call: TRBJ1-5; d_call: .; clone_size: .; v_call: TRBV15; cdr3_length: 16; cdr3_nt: TGTGCCACCAGCAGGGCCGGGACAAATAGCAATCAGCCCCAGCATTTT; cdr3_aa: CATSRAGTNSNQPQHF
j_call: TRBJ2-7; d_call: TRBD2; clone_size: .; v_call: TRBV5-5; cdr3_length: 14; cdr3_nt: TGTGCCAGCAGCTTCCTAGCGGTTCCCTACGAGCAGTACTTC; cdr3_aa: CASSFLAVPYEQYF
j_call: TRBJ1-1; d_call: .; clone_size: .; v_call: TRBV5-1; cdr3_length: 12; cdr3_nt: TGCGCCAGCAGCTTGGGGGAGTCTGAAGCTTTCTTT; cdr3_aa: CASSLGESEAFF
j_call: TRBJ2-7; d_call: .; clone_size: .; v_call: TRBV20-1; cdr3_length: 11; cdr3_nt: TGCAGTGCTATTTCCCGAACTGAGCAGTACTTC; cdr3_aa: CSAISRTEQYF
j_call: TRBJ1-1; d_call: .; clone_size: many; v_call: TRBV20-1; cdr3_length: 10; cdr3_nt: TGCAGTGCTGGGGACCGTGAAGCTTTCTTT; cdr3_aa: CSAGDREAFF
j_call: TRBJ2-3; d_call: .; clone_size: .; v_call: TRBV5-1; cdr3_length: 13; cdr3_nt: TGCGCCAGCAGCCTCCACACCACAGATACGCAGTATTTT; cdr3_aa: CASSLHTTDTQYF
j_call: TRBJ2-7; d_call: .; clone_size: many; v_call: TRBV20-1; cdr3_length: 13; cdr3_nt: TGCAGTGCTAGCAGCGAAAGCTCCTACGAGCAGTACTTC; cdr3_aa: CSASSESSYEQYF
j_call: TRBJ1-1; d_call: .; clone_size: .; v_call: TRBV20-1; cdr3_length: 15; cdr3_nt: TGCAGTGCTAGAAACAACGGGCTGAACAGTGCCTTAGCTTTCTTT; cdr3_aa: CSARNNGLNSALAFF
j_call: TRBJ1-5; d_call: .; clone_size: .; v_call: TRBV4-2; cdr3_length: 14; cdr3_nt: TGTGCCAGCAGCCTGGACCGTCAAACGCGGCCCCAGCATTTT; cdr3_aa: CASSLDRQTRPQHF
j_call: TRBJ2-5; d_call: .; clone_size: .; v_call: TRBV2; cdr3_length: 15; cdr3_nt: TGTGCCAGCAATATAATCTACTTAGGGGAAGAGACCCAGTACTTC; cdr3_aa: CASNIIYLGEETQYF
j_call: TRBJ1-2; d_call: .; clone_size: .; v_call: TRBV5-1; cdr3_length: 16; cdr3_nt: TGCGCCAGCAGCTTGGCGAGTTCAGCTACTAACTATGGCTACACCTTC; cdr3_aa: CASSLASSATNYGYTF
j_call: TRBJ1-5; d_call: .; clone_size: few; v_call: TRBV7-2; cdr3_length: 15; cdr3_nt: TGTGCCAGCAGCTTAGGGGGCAGGGCCTATCAGCCCCAGCATTTT; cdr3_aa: CASSLGGRAYQPQHF
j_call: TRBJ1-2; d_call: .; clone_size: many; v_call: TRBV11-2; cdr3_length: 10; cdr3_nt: TGTGCCTCCGGTACGCTGGGCTACACCTTC; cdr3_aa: CASGTLGYTF
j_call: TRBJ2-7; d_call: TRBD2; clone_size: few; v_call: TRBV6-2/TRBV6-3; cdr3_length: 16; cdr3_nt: TGTGCCAGCAGTTCCCCCATGTGGCGGGGGACCTACGAGCAGTACTTC; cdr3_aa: CASSSPMWRGTYEQYF
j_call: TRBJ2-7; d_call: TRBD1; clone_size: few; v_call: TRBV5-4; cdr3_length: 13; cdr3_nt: TGTGCCAGCAGCTGGCCCGGGACAGTCGAGCAGTACTTC; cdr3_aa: CASSWPGTVEQYF
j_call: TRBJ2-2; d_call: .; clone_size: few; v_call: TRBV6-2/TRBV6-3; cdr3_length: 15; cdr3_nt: TGTGCCAGCAGTTACTTAAACAGGTTTTTAGGGGAGCTGTTTTTT; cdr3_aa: CASSYLNRFLGELFF
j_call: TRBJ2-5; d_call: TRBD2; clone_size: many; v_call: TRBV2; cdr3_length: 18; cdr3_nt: TGTGCCAGCAGTGATTCGGCTAGCGGGAACCTCCTTCAAGAGACCCAGTACTTC; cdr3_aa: CASSDSASGNLLQETQYF
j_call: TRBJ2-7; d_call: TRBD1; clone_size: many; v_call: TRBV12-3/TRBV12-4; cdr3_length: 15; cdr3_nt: TGTGCCAGCCGCCTCTCCGGACAGGACTCCTACGAGCAGTACTTC; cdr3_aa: CASRLSGQDSYEQYF
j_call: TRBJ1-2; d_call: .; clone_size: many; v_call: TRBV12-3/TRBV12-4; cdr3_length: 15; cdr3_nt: TGTGCCAGCAGTTTACTAGACAGTGCCGCGTATGGCTACACCTTC; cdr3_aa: CASSLLDSAAYGYTF
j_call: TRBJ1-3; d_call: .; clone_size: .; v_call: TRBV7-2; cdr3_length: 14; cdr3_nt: TGTGCCAGCAGCTTAGACTTCTCTGGAAACACCATATATTTT; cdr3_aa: CASSLDFSGNTIYF